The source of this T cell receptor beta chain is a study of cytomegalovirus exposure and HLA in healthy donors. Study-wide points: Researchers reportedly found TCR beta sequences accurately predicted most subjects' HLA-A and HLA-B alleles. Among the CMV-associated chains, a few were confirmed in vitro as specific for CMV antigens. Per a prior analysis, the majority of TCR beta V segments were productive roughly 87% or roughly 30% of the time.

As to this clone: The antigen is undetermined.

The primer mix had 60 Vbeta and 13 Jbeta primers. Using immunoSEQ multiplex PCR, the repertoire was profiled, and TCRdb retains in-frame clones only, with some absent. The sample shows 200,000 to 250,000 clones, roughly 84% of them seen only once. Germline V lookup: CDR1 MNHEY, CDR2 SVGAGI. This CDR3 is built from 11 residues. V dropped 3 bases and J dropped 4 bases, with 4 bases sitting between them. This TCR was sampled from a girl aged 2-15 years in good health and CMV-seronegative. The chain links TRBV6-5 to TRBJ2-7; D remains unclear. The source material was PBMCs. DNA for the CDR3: TGTGCCAGCAGTTATCGGTACGAGCAGTACTTC. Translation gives CASSYRYEQYF.